This T cell receptor beta chain comes out of a study of blood T cell repertoires in COVID-19. Background on the study: Samples of COVID-19 (acute and convalescent) were obtained from the United States, Italy and Spain. Nucleic acid was either cDNA or gDNA, and it came from T cells, B-cell-depleted T cells, or PBMCs.

Produced via immunoSEQ multiplex PCR; TCRdb's table is partial and in-frame only. This sample yields more than 200,000 clones, of which around nine tenths are seen a single time; 2% to 2.5% belongs to the top ten. Germline values: CDR1 SGDLS, CDR2 YYNGEE. The CDR3 runs to 15 residues. The V gene end was trimmed by 2 bases and the J gene end by 8 bases; junction bases not matched to a gene: 4. This receptor was obtained from a woman aged 40 to 49 who had recovered from COVID-19. The chain links TRBV9 to TRBJ2-1, with 13 bases identical to TRBD2. Sequenced sample: peripheral blood. The CDR3 DNA follows: TGTGCCAGCAGCGTCGGGACTAGCGGGGTCGATGAGCAGTTCTTC. As protein: CASSVGTSGVDEQFF. The complete variable domain, with remaining parts taken from reference TRBV9 and TRBJ2-1, reads DSGVTQTPKHLITATGQRVTLRCSPRSGDLSVYWYQQSLDQGLQFLIQYYNGEERAKGNILERFSAQQFPDLHSELNLSSLELGDSALYFCASSVGTSGVDEQFFGPGTRLTVL.